This T cell receptor (beta chain) comes out of a study of control samples from healthy donors and cancer patients. Clones were read by immunoSEQ multiplex PCR, and TCRdb kept only the in-frame ones, dropping some. The table shows 45,000 to 60,000 clones, with under 90% occurring only once. This CDR3 is 15 amino acids long. The V gene's germline CDR1 is MNHEY and CDR2 SVGAGI. V was clipped by 6 bases and J by 3 bases; unmatched bases: 6. The sequencing input was blood. The chain carries TRBV6-5 and TRBJ1-3, with 9 bases aligning to TRBD1. The sequence was collected from a man aged 65 to 85 in good health. The CDR3 DNA follows: TGTGCCAGCAGAAGCACAGGGGGCATTGGAAACACCATATATTTT. This codes for CASRSTGGIGNTIYF.